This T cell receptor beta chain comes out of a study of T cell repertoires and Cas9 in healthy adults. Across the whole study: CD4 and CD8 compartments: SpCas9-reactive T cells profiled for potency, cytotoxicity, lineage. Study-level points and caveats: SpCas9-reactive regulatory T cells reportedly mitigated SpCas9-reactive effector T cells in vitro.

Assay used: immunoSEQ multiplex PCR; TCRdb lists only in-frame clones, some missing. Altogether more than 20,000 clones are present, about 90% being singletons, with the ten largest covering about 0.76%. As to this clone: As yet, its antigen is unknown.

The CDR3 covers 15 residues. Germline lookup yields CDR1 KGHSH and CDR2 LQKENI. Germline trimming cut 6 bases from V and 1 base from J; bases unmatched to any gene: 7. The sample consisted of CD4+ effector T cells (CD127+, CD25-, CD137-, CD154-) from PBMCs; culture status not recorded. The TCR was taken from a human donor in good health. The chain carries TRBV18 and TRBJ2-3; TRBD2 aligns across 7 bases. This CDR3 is CASSPTGGGTDTQYF. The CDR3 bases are TGTGCCAGCTCCCCGACGGGAGGTGGCACAGATACGCAGTATTTT.